This T cell receptor beta chain stems from a study of T cell responses to AZD1222 COVID-19 vaccine. The study's findings and limits: Spike as a whole was targeted by vaccine-associated CD4 TCRs, dominant at 160-218 and 743-854. Spike-specific TCR breadth and depth were elevated following two AZD1222 doses.

CDR3 length: 17 amino acids. The V segment lost 5 bases and the J segment 2 bases; nucleotides outside the gene matches: 9. Germline V gene sequence: CDR1 SEHNR, CDR2 FQNEAQ (reference sequence). Profiled with immunoSEQ multiplex PCR; TCRdb holds only in-frame clones, not every one. The table lists under 95,000 clones, roughly 90% of them singletons. As concerns this clone: The antigen is unknown.

Specimen: peripheral blood, collected 28 days after the second AZD1222 dose. This chain joins TRBV7-9 and TRBJ1-4; TRBD1 aligns across 9 bases. The sequence was obtained from an adult who received the AZD1222 COVID-19 vaccine. The chain's CDR3 is CASSPIYRGRTNEKLFF. CDR3 nucleotide sequence: TGTGCCAGCAGCCCAATCTACAGGGGGCGTACTAATGAAAAACTGTTTTTT.